A selection of T cell receptor beta chains follows, all from one sample in a study of T cell repertoires in cytomegalovirus infection. Using its own MiXCR run on the reads, TCRdb lists one record per CDR3 protein. In the table there are some 230,000 distinct CDR3 sequences, 20% to 25% of which are singletons. Sequenced input: CD8+ T cells from PBMCs. Receptor source: a human donor in good health (CMV status not recorded). Some clones in this sample may be carry-over from other donors' samples. Both conserved end residues are part of each CDR3.

j_call,v_call,cdr3_aa
TRBJ2-1,TRBV10-3,CAIAQSSYNEQFF
TRBJ2-5,TRBV20-1,CSARGPLDRGPETQYF
TRBJ1-1,TRBV28,CASSSLGLNTEAFF
TRBJ1-3,TRBV7-6,CASSLGREGGTAGNTIYF
TRBJ2-5,TRBV5-4,CASSLGLAEQETQYF
TRBJ2-1,TRBV24-1,CATSDTKTGESHNEQFF
TRBJ2-5,TRBV11-2,CASSLDLGPNEGTQYF
TRBJ2-2,TRBV20-1,CSATYSGLLGELFF
TRBJ1-2,TRBV20-1,CSAPTFRPGQGYGYTF
TRBJ1-1,TRBV7-2,CASSSGQNTEAFF
TRBJ1-1,TRBV7-9,CASSATGPVEAFF
TRBJ2-7,TRBV6-6,CASNPGLAGDEQYF
TRBJ2-3,TRBV20-1,CSATLEGDTQYF
TRBJ2-2,TRBV20-1,CSARVLEGTSGENTGELFF
TRBJ2-7,TRBV6-8,CTSRADWTNYEQYF
TRBJ2-1,TRBV5-6,CASRPVAGTSGDDEQFF
TRBJ2-7,TRBV6-5,CASRRASRDEQYF
TRBJ1-4,TRBV19,CASSILMNEKLFF
TRBJ2-1,TRBV7-9,CASSPGQGGYYNEQFF
TRBJ1-2,TRBV7-2,CASRDSGDGYTF
TRBJ2-3,TRBV24-1,CATSDPTGESTDTQYF
TRBJ2-6,TRBV28,CASSPGGPGAVGANVLTF
TRBJ2-2,TRBV6-5,CASSKIQSVGELFF
TRBJ2-5,TRBV7-4,CASGKLGQETQYF
TRBJ1-1,TRBV2,CASSEGTFEAFF